This TCR beta chain was observed in a study of T cells after yellow fever vaccination. This clonotype turned up a few times. The TCR cDNA carried a universal primer site and UMIs from 5'RACE template switching. TCRdb independently ran MiXCR on the 5' RACE reads; one entry per CDR3 protein. The sample records roughly 250,000 distinct CDR3 sequences, approximately 13% being singletons. Material: CD4+ T cells sorted from PBMCs, obtained 45 days after the yellow fever booster vaccination. The sequence came from a man younger than 40 who received the YFV17D yellow fever vaccine.

The CDR3 DNA reads TGTGCCAGCAGCCCTCGGGTGGGCGAGCAGTACTTC. Protein: CASSPRVGEQYF. This chain uses TRBV5-5 with TRBJ2-7, with unresolved D. V lost 4 bases and J lost 6, with 11 bases in between. The CDR3 is 12 residues long. Germline V gene lookup returns CDR1 SGHKS and CDR2 YYEKEE (reference sequence).